One and the same sample provided the 29 T cell receptor beta chains below, sequenced in a study of T cell changes during pregnancy in multiple sclerosis. TCRdb's table, derived via immunoSEQ multiplex PCR, lists solely in-frame clones and lacks some. The sample yields roughly 49,000 clones, approximately 92% seen once. This material consisted of peripheral blood, taken after pregnancy. Every receptor here comes from a female donor with multiple sclerosis, enrolled in a pregnancy study.

The chain has TRBV7-2 and TRBJ1-2; tentatively, D is TRBD1 (6 bases). The germline gives CDR1 SGHTA, CDR2 FQGNSA. The CDR3 covers 18 residues. Trimming took off 3 bases at V and 6 bases at J, with 26 bases between the two ends. The CDR3 nucleotides read TGTGCCAGCAGCTTCCTGGGGCGCGGACAGAGACTCTTAAATGGCTACACCTTC. Residues: CASSFLGRGQRLLNGYTF.

The gene calls are TRBV18 and TRBJ1-4; D uncertain. V lost 3 bases, J lost 0 bases, and 5 bases lay in between. This CDR3 has 14 residues. Looked up from germline, CDR1 is KGHSH and CDR2 is LQKENI. For the CDR3, the DNA is TGTGCCAGCTCACCCGTTGCAACTAATGAAAAACTGTTTTTT. Its translation is CASSPVATNEKLFF.

This clone was observed once. J is TRBJ2-3 and V is TRBV11-2; D unclear. Per germline, CDR1 SGHAT and CDR2 FQNNGV. The CDR3 length is 14 residues. V was cut by 0 bases and J by 1 base, with 5 bases left in between. The CDR3 here is CASSLDPGTDTQYF. In nucleotides, the CDR3 is TGTGCCAGCAGCTTAGATCCTGGCACAGATACGCAGTATTTT.

This rearrangement joins TRBV10-3 to TRBJ2-1, with a tentative D call TRBD2 (5 bases). This CDR3 has 13 amino acids. The germline V gene encodes CDR1 ENHRY and CDR2 SYGVKD. Trimming pared 1 base from V and 9 bases from J, leaving 10 bases between. CDR3 protein: CAISEWTDGEQFF. Written as DNA, the CDR3 is TGTGCCATCAGTGAGTGGACTGACGGTGAGCAGTTCTTC.

The gene calls are TRBV25-1 and TRBJ1-2, with D maybe TRBD1 (5 bases). Trimming took 1 base from V and 8 from J, leaving 8 bases between them. Germline CDR1 MGHDK, CDR2 SYGVNS. The CDR3 length is 12 residues. The CDR3, as DNA: TGTGCCAGCAGTGAATGGCGGGGCGGCTACACCTTC. This sequence encodes CASSEWRGGYTF.

V usage is TRBV6-5 and J usage is TRBJ2-1; 10 bases agree with TRBD2. CDR1 and CDR2 (germline): MNHEY, SVGAGI. There are 13 residues in the CDR3. The trim removed 7 bases at V and 9 bases at J, leaving 6 bases unmatched. CDR3: CASNLAGGVEQFF. In nucleotides, the CDR3 is TGTGCCAGCAATTTAGCGGGGGGTGTTGAGCAGTTCTTC.

The count of this clone is one. The chain employs TRBV29-1 and TRBJ1-1, with D perhaps TRBD1 (5 bases). CDR1 is SQVTM, CDR2 ANQGSEA, per germline. The V end was cut by 6 bases, the J end by 5 bases, with 13 bases between. This CDR3 has 12 amino acids. The DNA of the CDR3 is TGCAGCGTCACTCGGGGGGGAACTGAAGCTTTCTTT. Its translation: CSVTRGGTEAFF.

The rearrangement uses TRBV29-1 and TRBJ1-2; 7 nucleotides align to TRBD1. Trimming took 6 bases from V and 2 from J; bases not matched to a gene: 6. CDR1 and CDR2 (germline): SQVTM, ANQGSEA. CDR3 length: 13 residues. CDR3 in amino acids: CSVVFRGNYGYTF. CDR3 DNA sequence: TGCAGCGTGGTCTTCAGGGGGAACTATGGCTACACCTTC.

The chain recombines TRBV9 with TRBJ2-3, with 9 bases identical to TRBD1. The ends lost 4 bases at V and 1 base at J; junction bases unmatched: 10. Per the germline V gene, CDR1 is SGDLS and CDR2 is YYNGEE. The CDR3 covers 17 residues. The CDR3 nucleotides read TGTGCCAGCAGCCATGGACAGGGGAAAGGCGGCACAGATACGCAGTATTTT. Its translation: CASSHGQGKGGTDTQYF. Looking up the rest from reference TRBV9 and TRBJ2-3 gives the full variable domain: DSGVTQTPKHLITATGQRVTLRCSPRSGDLSVYWYQQSLDQGLQFLIQYYNGEERAKGNILERFSAQQFPDLHSELNLSSLELGDSALYFCASSHGQGKGGTDTQYFGPGTRLTVL.

The rearrangement joins TRBV29-1 to TRBJ1-3; D is unresolved. The CDR3 has 14 residues. Germline loops: CDR1 SQVTM, CDR2 ANQGSEA. With 4 bases removed from V and 2 bases from J, the gap between germline ends came to 12 bases. CDR3 in amino acids: CSVVHGSTGNTIYF. The DNA for the CDR3 is TGCAGCGTTGTTCATGGGAGCACTGGAAACACCATATATTTT.

V gene TRBV30 combines with J gene TRBJ2-3; D not certain. Germline-derived CDR1 and CDR2 are GTSNPN and SVGIG (reference sequence). Trimming removed 8 bases from V and 2 bases from J, with 14 bases in between. The CDR3 has 13 residues. The CDR3 loop reads CARAQTFTDTQYF. The CDR3 DNA is TGTGCCCGCGCACAGACCTTCACAGATACGCAGTATTTT.

The chain joins TRBV10-3 to TRBJ2-7; D perhaps matches TRBD1 (6 bases). The CDR3 sequence is 15 residues long. V was trimmed by 6 bases and J by 5 bases, leaving 20 bases between them. In germline, CDR1 is ENHRY, CDR2 SYGVKD. The CDR3 here is CAISGGPLQGHEQYF. For the CDR3, the DNA is TGTGCCATCAGCGGTGGCCCCCTACAGGGCCACGAGCAGTACTTC.

The genes are TRBV5-4 and TRBJ2-7; TRBD1 agrees at 8 bases. J lost 2 bases, V lost 4 bases, and 17 bases had no gene match. The CDR3 runs 18 residues. The germline V gene has CDR1 SGHNT and CDR2 YYREEE (reference sequence). In DNA form, the CDR3 reads TGTGCCAGCAGCCCGGAGGACAGGGTGTGGGGGGAAACCTACGAGCAGTACTTC. Its protein is CASSPEDRVWGETYEQYF.

This clone was detected ten times or more. The CDR3 loop reads CASSDSAGGAHEQYF. The DNA of the CDR3 is TGTGCCAGCAGTGACTCGGCGGGGGGGGCCCACGAGCAGTACTTC. The chain carries TRBV6-4 and TRBJ2-7; 9 nucleotides align to TRBD2. This CDR3 has 15 amino acids. CDR1 is MRHNA and CDR2 is SNTAGT in the germline V gene. J was trimmed by 5 bases and V by 0 bases; bases with no gene match: 5.

The DNA for the CDR3 is TGCGCCAGCAGCTCTGGGAGGACAGGGTTTGGTGAGCAGTTCTTC. Translating it yields CASSSGRTGFGEQFF. The genes are TRBV5-1 and TRBJ2-1; 8 bases line up with TRBD1. Germline CDR1 SGHRS, CDR2 YFSETQ. The CDR3 is made up of 15 amino acids. V lost 3 bases and J lost 9; bases outside the gene matches: 11. Combining the CDR3 with reference TRBV5-1 and TRBJ2-1 gives the whole variable domain KAGVTQTPRYLIKTRGQQVTLSCSPISGHRSVSWYQQTPGQGLQFLFEYFSETQRNKGNFPGRFSGRQFSNSRSEMNVSTLELGDSALYLCASSSGRTGFGEQFFGPGTRLTVL.

The chain employs TRBV30 and TRBJ1-1; possible D gene TRBD1, 5 bases. This CDR3 is 14 amino acids long. Looked up from germline, CDR1 is GTSNPN and CDR2 is SVGIG (reference sequence). V was clipped by 0 bases and J by 4 bases, with 12 bases between them. The CDR3 bases are TGTGCCTGGAGTGTACGTCGGGGGACCACTGAAGCTTTCTTT. This sequence encodes CAWSVRRGTTEAFF. The variable domain in full, with the rest retrieved from reference TRBV30 and TRBJ1-1, is SQTIHQWPATLVQPVGSPLSLECTVEGTSNPNLYWYRQAAGRGLQLLFYSVGIGQISSEVPQNLSASRPQDRQFILSSKKLLLSDSGFYLCAWSVRRGTTEAFFGQGTRLTVV.

This chain uses TRBV25-1 with TRBJ2-5, with a possible D match to TRBD2 (6 bases). The end of the DNA is better explained by TRBJ2-7, so the J call may be wrong. Germline-derived CDR1 and CDR2 are MGHDK and SYGVNS. This CDR3 is 18 amino acids long. The DNA for the CDR3 is TGTGCCAGCAGTGAATATTTCCCCGACCAGGTCGGCGGGAACGAGCAGTACTTC. Its translation is CASSEYFPDQVGGNEQYF.

This clone was seen a handful of times. This chain uses TRBV27 with TRBJ1-6, with unresolved D. With 7 bases removed from V and 0 bases from J, the gap between germline ends came to 10 bases. Germline V gives CDR1 MNHEY, CDR2 SMNVEV (reference sequence). CDR3 length: 15 amino acids. The CDR3 nucleotides are TGTGCCAGCAAAAGGGAGATCTCCTATAATTCACCCCTCCACTTT. This encodes CASKREISYNSPLHF.

The chain is built from TRBV5-1 and TRBJ2-1; D might be TRBD1 (5 bases). The V and J ends lost 4 bases and 9 bases respectively, with 14 bases between them. The CDR3 is 13 amino acids. CDR1 and CDR2 (germline): SGHRS, YFSETQ. CDR3 DNA sequence: TGCGCCAGCAGCCCCCCAGGGTTACCTGAGCAGTTCTTC. Translated: CASSPPGLPEQFF.

This clone was seen just once. This may arise from a read error, as a much more abundant clone is one base away. The sample has other DNA sequences that encode this CDR3 too. The chain uses TRBV4-3 and TRBJ1-2; perhaps TRBD1 as D (6 bases). The germline gives CDR1 LGHNA, CDR2 YSLEER. The V gene lost 0 bases and the J gene lost 5 bases, with 10 bases spanning the gap. The CDR3 extends over 14 amino acids. The CDR3: CASSQEGARYGYTF. The DNA for the CDR3 is TGCGCCAGCAGCCAAGAGGGGGCGCGGTATGGCTACACCTTC.

This clone was picked up a small number of times. The chain has TRBV19 and TRBJ1-1; 11 bases line up with TRBD1. The CDR3 has 14 residues. V lost 5 bases, J lost 2 bases, and 1 base stayed unmatched. From germline, CDR1 is LNHDA and CDR2 SQIVND (reference sequence). The CDR3 protein is CASSRTGGNTEAFF. The CDR3 DNA is TGTGCCAGTAGTCGGACAGGGGGCAACACTGAAGCTTTCTTT.

The count of this clone is one. The CDR3 nucleotides read TGTGCCAGCAGTGAAGCGGGGCGGGGGGGGGATTCACCCCTCCACTTT. This gives the protein CASSEAGRGGDSPLHF. The J gene is TRBJ1-6, the V gene TRBV2; D may be TRBD1 (5 bases). Per germline, CDR1 SNHLY and CDR2 FYNNEI. The CDR3 spans 16 residues. Trimming took 0 bases from V and 8 from J, leaving 14 bases between them.

The chain recombines TRBV29-1 with TRBJ2-5, with 7 bases aligning to TRBD2. CDR1 SQVTM and CDR2 ANQGSEA come from the germline V gene. Trimming at V came to 7 bases and at J to 1 base, leaving 3 bases not matched to a gene. The CDR3 runs to 12 residues. The CDR3 DNA reads as TGCAGCGGTCTAGCGGTCCAAGAGACCCAGTACTTC. Amino acid sequence: CSGLAVQETQYF. The whole variable domain, remainder taken from reference TRBV29-1 and TRBJ2-5, is SAVISQKPSRDICQRGTSLTIQCQVDSQVTMMFWYRQQPGQSLTLIATANQGSEATYESGFVIDKFPISRPNLTFSTLTVSNMSPEDSSIYLCSGLAVQETQYFGPGTRLLVL.

The rearrangement links TRBV7-8 to TRBJ1-6, with D possibly being TRBD1 (6 bases). Germline V gene sequence: CDR1 SGHVS, CDR2 FQNEAQ. The CDR3 extends over 15 amino acids. Trimming pared 5 bases from V and 8 bases from J, leaving 16 bases between. CDR3 sequence: CASSPTRDIHSPLHF. CDR3 DNA: TGTGCCAGCAGCCCGACCCGGGACATCCATTCACCCCTCCACTTT. Together with reference TRBV7-8 and TRBJ1-6, the CDR3 gives the full variable domain: GAGVSQSPRYKVAKRGQDVALRCDPISGHVSLFWYQQALGQGPEFLTYFQNEAQLDKSGLPSDRFFAERPEGSVSTLKIQRTQQEDSAVYLCASSPTRDIHSPLHFGNGTRLTVT.

This clone was seen only once. The V call is TRBV5-1, the J call TRBJ1-1, with 8 bases that match TRBD1. The V gene's germline CDR1 is SGHRS and CDR2 YFSETQ. V lost 4 bases, J lost 2 bases, and 7 bases stayed unmatched. The CDR3 spans 15 residues. This CDR3 reads CASSIEQGVNTEAFF. DNA of the CDR3: TGCGCCAGCAGCATAGAACAGGGGGTTAACACTGAAGCTTTCTTT.

The V and J genes are TRBV7-3 and TRBJ2-1, with D hard to call. The V end lost 2 bases, the J end lost 10 bases, and 9 bases lay between the germline ends. CDR3 length: 12 amino acids. Germline-derived CDR1 and CDR2 are SGHTA and FQGTGA. In DNA, the CDR3 is TGTGCCAGCAGCTTATACAGTATGGAGCAGTTCTTC. Translated, it gives CASSLYSMEQFF. Together with reference TRBV7-3 and TRBJ2-1, the CDR3 gives the full variable domain: GAGVSQTPSNKVTEKGKYVELRCDPISGHTALYWYRQSLGQGPEFLIYFQGTGAADDSGLPNDRFFAVRPEGSVSTLKIQRTERGDSAVYLCASSLYSMEQFFGPGTRLTVL.

As to this clone: A junction boundary mismatches the germline segment, possibly from a read error. This sequence joins TRBV7-7 and TRBJ2-1; no firm D call. The germline V gene encodes CDR1 SSHAT and CDR2 FNYEAQ (reference sequence). CDR3 length equals 13 residues. CDR3: CASSSTLVNEQFF. The CDR3 coding sequence is TGTGCTAGCAGTTCCACGTTAGTTAATGAGCAGTTCTTC.

The gene calls are TRBV7-6 and TRBJ1-2; D gene unclear. The germline gives CDR1 SGHVS, CDR2 FNYEAQ. Trimming stripped 1 base from V and 7 bases from J, with 16 bases between. The CDR3 runs to 15 residues. CDR3 sequence reads: CASSLDPVNRGGYTF. The CDR3 nucleotides are TGTGCCAGCAGCTTAGATCCGGTGAATCGGGGTGGCTACACCTTC.

This clone was picked up a small number of times. V usage is TRBV6-6 and J usage is TRBJ1-4; D is possibly TRBD1 (5 bases). V shed 5 bases and J shed 4 bases, with 14 bases lying between them. CDR1 MNHNY and CDR2 SVGAGI come from the germline V gene (reference sequence). The CDR3 is 15 amino acids. As DNA, the CDR3 is TGTGCCAGCAGTAGCCCGGGCAGGGATAATGAAAAACTGTTTTTT. Amino acid sequence: CASSSPGRDNEKLFF.